Presented here are 31 T cell receptor beta chains from one specimen sequenced in a study of CD8+ T cells in alopecia areata. cDNA prepared by RNA extraction and subsequent reverse transcription served as the template for sequencing. Sequencing was performed with immunoSEQ multiplex PCR; in TCRdb, only in-frame clones are kept and a portion is missing. The sample lists tens of thousands of clones, 29% seen once, with approximately 15% in the top ten. Stated treatment: oral pan-JAK inhibitor, 5-10 mg twice daily. The material sequenced was CD8+ T cells sorted from blood, taken at week 4, from a patient treated with tofacitinib. Every receptor here comes from a human donor with alopecia areata.

V usage is TRBV30 and J usage is TRBJ2-3; D assignment may be TRBD1 or TRBD2 (5 bases each). The CDR3 is 14 amino acids. The V end was cut by 2 bases, the J end by 4 bases, with 13 bases between. CDR1 and CDR2 (germline): GTSNPN, SVGIG (reference sequence). CDR3 sequence: CAWSNGATADTQYF. For the CDR3, the DNA is TGTGCCTGGAGTAACGGGGCTACCGCAGATACGCAGTATTTT. Full variable domain (remainder filled in from reference TRBV30 and TRBJ2-3): SQTIHQWPATLVQPVGSPLSLECTVEGTSNPNLYWYRQAAGRGLQLLFYSVGIGQISSEVPQNLSASRPQDRQFILSSKKLLLSDSGFYLCAWSNGATADTQYFGPGTRLTVL.

The chain employs TRBV9 and TRBJ2-1, with D maybe TRBD2 (6 bases). The CDR3 covers 16 residues. Germline assignment: CDR1 SGDLS and CDR2 YYNGEE. Trimming removed 0 bases from V and 3 bases from J, with 13 bases in between. In nucleotides, the CDR3 is TGTGCCAGCAGCGTAGGGTCGGGAGAGGGCTACAATGAGCAGTTCTTC. This encodes CASSVGSGEGYNEQFF.

In its sample, this clone was seen a few times. This chain connects TRBV25-1 to TRBJ2-5, with D unresolved. Deletions cut 5 bases from V and 4 bases from J, with 2 bases between. The CDR3 sequence is 10 residues long. Per the germline V gene, CDR1 is MGHDK and CDR2 is SYGVNS. The CDR3 DNA is TGTGCCAGCAGTTTAGAGACCCAGTACTTC. It encodes CASSLETQYF. Drawing the rest from reference TRBV25-1 and TRBJ2-5, the complete variable domain is EADIYQTPRYLVIGTGKKITLECSQTMGHDKMYWYQQDPGMELHLIHYSYGVNSTEKGDLSSESTVSRIRTEHFPLTLESARPSHTSQYLCASSLETQYFGPGTRLLVL.

The chain links TRBV9 to TRBJ2-7; 11 nucleotides match TRBD1. The V and J ends lost 3 bases and 5 bases, in that order; junction bases with no gene match: 4. CDR1 and CDR2 from the germline V gene are SGDLS and YYNGEE. The CDR3 covers 14 residues. The DNA of the CDR3 is TGTGCCAGCAGCGCATGGACAGGGGGCGACGAGCAGTACTTC. Protein: CASSAWTGGDEQYF.

This clone occurred a few times. This chain uses TRBV27 with TRBJ2-5, with TRBD1 identical over 8 bases. V gave up 5 bases and J gave up 0 bases; unmatched junction bases: 14. The V gene's germline CDR1 is MNHEY and CDR2 SMNVEV (reference sequence). CDR3 length: 18 residues. The CDR3 sequence is CASSPYATGGGYQETQYF. The CDR3 DNA is TGTGCCAGCAGTCCCTACGCAACAGGGGGAGGCTACCAAGAGACCCAGTACTTC.

The chain employs TRBV27 and TRBJ2-1; TRBD2 matches 10 bases. The length of the CDR3 is 14 residues. With V trimmed by 4 bases and J by 8 bases, 5 bases remained unmatched. CDR1 is MNHEY and CDR2 is SMNVEV in the germline V gene (reference sequence). The CDR3 DNA sequence: TGTGCCAGCAGTTGGTCTAGCGGGAGCCATGAGCAGTTCTTC. It encodes CASSWSSGSHEQFF.

The J gene is TRBJ2-7, the V gene TRBV6-5; perhaps TRBD1 as D (5 bases). CDR1 is MNHEY, CDR2 SVGAGI, per germline. The CDR3 runs to 13 residues. With 4 bases removed from V and 3 bases from J, the gap between germline ends came to 10 bases. The CDR3 reads CASSSKGYYEQYF. CDR3 in DNA: TGTGCCAGCAGTTCGAAGGGGTACTACGAGCAGTACTTC.

This clone occurred a few times. The rearrangement links TRBV9 to TRBJ2-2; TRBD2 agrees at 7 bases. The trim removed 4 bases at V and 1 base at J, leaving 4 bases unmatched. CDR3 length: 15 residues. Germline V lookup: CDR1 SGDLS, CDR2 YYNGEE. The CDR3 sequence is CASSQRGVNTGELFF. The CDR3 DNA is TGTGCCAGCAGCCAACGGGGGGTGAACACCGGGGAGCTGTTTTTT. The complete variable domain, with remaining parts taken from reference TRBV9 and TRBJ2-2, reads DSGVTQTPKHLITATGQRVTLRCSPRSGDLSVYWYQQSLDQGLQFLIQYYNGEERAKGNILERFSAQQFPDLHSELNLSSLELGDSALYFCASSQRGVNTGELFFGEGSRLTVL.

This clone was recorded a few times. The chain uses TRBV5-1 and TRBJ2-1, with D possibly TRBD1 on 6 matching bases. This CDR3 is built from 14 residues. V was trimmed by 6 bases and J by 2 bases, leaving 12 bases between them. Per the germline V gene, CDR1 is SGHRS and CDR2 is YFSETQ. As DNA, the CDR3 is TGCGCCAGCAAGGGGGACCTAGCCTACAATGAGCAGTTCTTC. Protein sequence: CASKGDLAYNEQFF.

V usage is TRBV29-1 and J usage is TRBJ2-7; TRBD2 agrees at 7 bases. Germline V gene lookup returns CDR1 SQVTM and CDR2 ANQGSEA. The CDR3 has 15 amino acids. V shed 5 bases, J shed 3 bases, and the junction held 13 bases outside the gene matches. The CDR3 sequence: CSVLIGGRGVYEQYF. CDR3 sequence (DNA): TGCAGCGTTCTGATCGGGGGGAGGGGCGTCTACGAGCAGTACTTC.

This clone was seen only once. The chain recombines TRBV9 with TRBJ1-1, with D possibly matching TRBD1 (5 bases). V was trimmed by 2 bases and J by 3 bases, leaving 11 bases between them. The germline CDR1 and CDR2 sequences are SGDLS and YYNGEE. The CDR3 runs to 14 residues. CDR3 protein: CASSVEAGDTEAFF. The CDR3 DNA follows: TGTGCCAGCAGCGTCGAGGCGGGGGACACTGAAGCTTTCTTT.

This clone turned up a few times. This rearrangement joins TRBV29-1 to TRBJ1-2; unclear D gene. V was pared by 3 bases and J by 0 bases, with 14 bases between. The CDR3 is 15 residues long. CDR1 and CDR2 (germline): SQVTM, ANQGSEA. CDR3 protein: CSVDETGGPNYGYTF. In DNA, the CDR3 is TGCAGCGTTGACGAAACGGGAGGGCCTAACTATGGCTACACCTTC.

The chain has TRBV29-1 and TRBJ2-5; D tentatively fits TRBD1 or TRBD2 (5 bases each). V lost 7 bases to trimming and J lost 0 bases, with 15 bases between them. Germline CDR1 is SQVTM and CDR2 is ANQGSEA. The CDR3 loop spans 14 amino acids. As DNA, the CDR3 is TGCAGCGCCCAAGAGGGGCGGAACCAAGAGACCCAGTACTTC. Encoded protein: CSAQEGRNQETQYF.

The V gene is TRBV7-9, the J gene TRBJ2-1; perhaps D is TRBD1 or TRBD2 (5 bases each). The germline CDR1 and CDR2 sequences are SEHNR and FQNEAQ (reference sequence). V lost 1 base and J 5 bases, leaving 9 bases between the germline ends. This CDR3 is built from 14 residues. The CDR3 protein is CASSLGDGHNEQFF. CDR3 DNA sequence: TGTGCCAGCAGCTTAGGGGACGGACACAATGAGCAGTTCTTC.

This clone came up a few times. J is TRBJ2-3 and V is TRBV28, with 8 bases matching TRBD2. V dropped 5 bases and J dropped 6; count of bases not matched to a gene: 19. This CDR3 spans 18 amino acids. Germline lookup yields CDR1 MDHEN and CDR2 SYDVKM. The CDR3 loop reads CASSPRIAGPVPTDTQYF. Here the CDR3 DNA reads TGTGCCAGCAGTCCCCGAATAGCGGGACCCGTTCCCACCGATACGCAGTATTTT.

This clone was found once. This chain's CDR3 is CASSQISLEETQYF. CDR3 sequence (DNA): TGCGCCAGCAGCCAGATTTCCCTTGAGGAGACCCAGTACTTC. The chain combines TRBV4-1 with TRBJ2-5; D is unclear. In germline, CDR1 is MGHRA, CDR2 YSYEKL. Deletions cut 3 bases from V and 5 bases from J, with 13 bases between. This CDR3 spans 14 amino acids.

The chain is built from TRBV19 and TRBJ2-1; D might be TRBD2 (6 bases). Germline V gene data show CDR1 as LNHDA and CDR2 as SQIVND (reference sequence). V was pared by 7 bases and J by 8 bases, with 15 bases between. The CDR3 runs 13 residues. CDR3 nucleotide sequence: TGTGCCAGTACCCCGACTAGTGTCCATGAGCAGTTCTTC. Amino acid sequence: CASTPTSVHEQFF.

The chain couples TRBV29-1 to TRBJ1-2; 9 positions agree with TRBD1. The trim removed 4 bases at V and 5 bases at J, leaving 5 bases unmatched. Germline CDR1 reads SQVTM; CDR2 reads ANQGSEA. There are 13 residues in the CDR3. The DNA of the CDR3 is TGCAGCGTTGGACAGGGGGATTATTATGGCTACACCTTC. Its protein is CSVGQGDYYGYTF.

This clone was observed a few times. V is TRBV29-1 and J is TRBJ2-4, with 7 positions matching TRBD1. V shed 7 bases, J shed 3 bases, and the junction held 6 bases outside the gene matches. Per the germline V gene, CDR1 is SQVTM and CDR2 is ANQGSEA. This CDR3 has 13 residues. The DNA of the CDR3 is TGCAGCGACAGGGGATTCGACAAAAACATTCAGTACTTC. Protein product: CSDRGFDKNIQYF.

This clone has just a few counts. J is TRBJ2-1 and V is TRBV11-2; D not certain. The V gene's germline CDR1 is SGHAT and CDR2 FQNNGV. V was cut by 3 bases and J by 5 bases, with 5 bases left in between. The CDR3 is made up of 12 amino acids. The CDR3 region is CASSFINNEQFF. CDR3 DNA: TGTGCCAGCAGCTTTATAAACAATGAGCAGTTCTTC.

The chain employs TRBV7-2 and TRBJ2-5; 16 nucleotides align to TRBD2. The trim removed 5 bases at V and 4 bases at J, leaving 13 bases unmatched. The CDR3 covers 19 residues. Germline assignment: CDR1 SGHTA and CDR2 FQGNSA. The CDR3 protein is CASSLKEGLAGGYSETQYF. CDR3 DNA sequence: TGTGCCAGCAGCCTCAAGGAGGGACTAGCGGGAGGGTACTCAGAGACCCAGTACTTC.

The table lists this clone with a few counts. This rearrangement joins TRBV29-1 to TRBJ2-7, with 7 bases lining up with TRBD1. Trimming removed 4 bases from V and 7 bases from J; junction bases left unmatched: 10. This CDR3 region has 13 residues. Germline CDR1 and CDR2: SQVTM and ANQGSEA. The CDR3 bases are TGCAGCGTTGTTGGCGACAGGGCCGGAGAGCAGTACTTC. Protein: CSVVGDRAGEQYF.

V usage is TRBV7-9 and J usage is TRBJ2-2; 13 positions agree with TRBD2. The ends lost 5 bases at V and 6 bases at J; junction bases unmatched: 6. The CDR3 loop spans 16 amino acids. Germline V CDR1 and CDR2: SEHNR, FQNEAQ (reference sequence). The CDR3 here is CASSLGLAGRAGELFF. Written as DNA, the CDR3 is TGTGCCAGCAGCCTGGGACTAGCGGGAAGGGCCGGGGAGCTGTTTTTT.

This clone appeared once. The gene calls are TRBV13 and TRBJ2-5, with D unresolved. This CDR3 region has 14 residues. Germline CDR1 and CDR2: PRHDT and FYEKMQ (reference sequence). V lost 1 base and J lost 5, with 11 bases in between. CDR3 sequence (DNA): TGTGCCAGCAGCTTAGTCTCCCAAGTGGAGACCCAGTACTTC. Amino acid sequence: CASSLVSQVETQYF.

The rearrangement uses TRBV29-1 and TRBJ1-2; possible D gene TRBD1, 5 bases. The CDR3 consists of 14 residues. Germline V gene sequence: CDR1 SQVTM, CDR2 ANQGSEA. V lost 3 bases, J lost 4 bases, and 15 bases lay in between. The CDR3 sequence is CSVELAGPPYGYTF. The CDR3 DNA reads TGCAGCGTTGAGTTGGCAGGGCCACCCTATGGCTACACCTTC.

The genes are TRBV7-7 and TRBJ2-1; 7 bases fit TRBD1. The V gene's germline CDR1 is SSHAT and CDR2 FNYEAQ (reference sequence). After removal of 2 bases from V and 3 bases from J, the junction contained 1 base not matched to a gene. The CDR3 sequence is 14 residues long. The CDR3 loop is CASSLRQGYNEQFF. CDR3 in DNA: TGTGCCAGCAGCTTAAGACAGGGCTACAATGAGCAGTTCTTC.

This chain joins TRBV2 and TRBJ2-2, with D perhaps matching TRBD1 or TRBD2 (5 bases each). The V and J ends lost 5 bases and 7 bases respectively, with 14 bases between them. This CDR3 is 14 amino acids long. In germline, CDR1 is SNHLY, CDR2 FYNNEI. The CDR3, as DNA: TGTGCCAGCAGTCGTCGGGACGTGGGCGGGGAGCTGTTTTTT. Translating it yields CASSRRDVGGELFF.

This clone was seen a handful of times. The CDR3 loop is CASSSTGVEQFF. The CDR3 DNA reads as TGCGCCAGCAGCTCCACAGGGGTTGAGCAGTTCTTC. The rearrangement links TRBV5-1 to TRBJ2-1; 7 bases are a match to TRBD1. This CDR3 is 12 amino acids long. V lost 3 bases, J lost 9 bases, and 3 bases stayed unmatched. CDR1 is SGHRS and CDR2 is YFSETQ in the germline V gene.

The chain combines TRBV29-1 with TRBJ1-1; tentative D call: TRBD1 (5 bases). Trimming stripped 5 bases from V and 1 base from J, with 8 bases between. The CDR3 totals 12 residues. CDR1 and CDR2 from the germline V gene are SQVTM and ANQGSEA. The DNA for the CDR3 is TGCAGCGTTCCTACAGGGAACACTGAAGCTTTCTTT. Its protein product is CSVPTGNTEAFF.

The V gene is TRBV7-2, the J gene TRBJ2-1, with D hard to call. V lost 1 base to trimming and J lost 10 bases, with 5 bases between them. The CDR3 length is 11 residues. Germline CDR1 reads SGHTA; CDR2 reads FQGNSA. As DNA, the CDR3 is TGTGCCAGCAGCTTAGGCGGCGAGCAGTTCTTC. This sequence encodes CASSLGGEQFF.

This clone was counted between two and nine times. The chain combines TRBV6-1 with TRBJ1-1; D is undetermined. V gave up 3 bases and J gave up 5 bases, with 13 bases separating them. The length of the CDR3 is 14 residues. CDR1 MNHNS and CDR2 SASEGT come from the germline V gene. The chain's CDR3 is CASSETTGVTEAFF. The CDR3 DNA follows: TGTGCCAGCAGTGAGACTACCGGGGTAACTGAAGCTTTCTTT.